The present T cell receptor beta chain was sequenced within a study of T cell clonality in common variable immunodeficiency. Germline lookup yields CDR1 LNHDA and CDR2 SQIVND (reference sequence). The CDR3 extends over 12 amino acids. The ends were cut back, 11 bases at V and 0 bases at J, with 10 bases in the middle. Each donor provided roughly 4.5 to 8.5 ml of heparinized whole blood. This clone showed up just a few times. Read sequence stops 3 residues before the CDR3 end, and the germline J gene provides the missing end. CVID and control samples used equivalent genomic DNA input. TCRdb's copy holds only in-frame clones and misses some; the assay was immunoSEQ multiplex PCR. This sample comprises some 52,000 clones, none seen once only.

Sample: peripheral blood mononuclear cells. This sequence was found in a person aged 18 to 69 in good health. The chain couples TRBV19 to TRBJ1-1; D unresolved. The DNA read from the CDR3 is TGTGCCCCTACTAGGGTGAACACTGAA. Translating gives CAPTRVNTE. In full, the CDR3 is CAPTRVNTEAFF.